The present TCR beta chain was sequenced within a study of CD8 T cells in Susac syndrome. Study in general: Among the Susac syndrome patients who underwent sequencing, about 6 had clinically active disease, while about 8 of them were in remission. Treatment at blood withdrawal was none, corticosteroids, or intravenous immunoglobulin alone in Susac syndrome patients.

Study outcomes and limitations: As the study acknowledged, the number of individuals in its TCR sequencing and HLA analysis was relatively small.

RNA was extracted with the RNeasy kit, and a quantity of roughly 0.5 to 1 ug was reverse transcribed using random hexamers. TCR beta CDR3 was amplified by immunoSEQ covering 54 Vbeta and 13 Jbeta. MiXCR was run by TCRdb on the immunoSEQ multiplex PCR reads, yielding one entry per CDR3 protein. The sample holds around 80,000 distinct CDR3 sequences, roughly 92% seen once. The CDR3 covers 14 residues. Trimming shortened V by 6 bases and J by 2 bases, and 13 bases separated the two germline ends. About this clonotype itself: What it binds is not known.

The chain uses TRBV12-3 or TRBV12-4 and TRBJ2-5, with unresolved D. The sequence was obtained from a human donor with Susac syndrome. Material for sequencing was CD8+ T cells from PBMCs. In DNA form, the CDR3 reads TGTGCCAGCAGAGGAGAGTGGGGACAAGAGACCCAGTACTTC. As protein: CASRGEWGQETQYF.